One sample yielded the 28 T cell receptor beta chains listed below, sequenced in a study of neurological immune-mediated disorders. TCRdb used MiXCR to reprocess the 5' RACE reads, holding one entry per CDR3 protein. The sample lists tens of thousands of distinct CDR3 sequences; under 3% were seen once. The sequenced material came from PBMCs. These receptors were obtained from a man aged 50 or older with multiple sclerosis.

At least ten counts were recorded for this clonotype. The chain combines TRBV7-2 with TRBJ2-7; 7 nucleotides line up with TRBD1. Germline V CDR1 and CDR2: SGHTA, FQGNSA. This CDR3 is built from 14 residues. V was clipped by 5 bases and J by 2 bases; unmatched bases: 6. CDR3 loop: CASSRAGQAYEQYF. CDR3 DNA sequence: TGTGCCAGCAGCCGAGCCGGACAGGCCTACGAGCAGTACTTC.

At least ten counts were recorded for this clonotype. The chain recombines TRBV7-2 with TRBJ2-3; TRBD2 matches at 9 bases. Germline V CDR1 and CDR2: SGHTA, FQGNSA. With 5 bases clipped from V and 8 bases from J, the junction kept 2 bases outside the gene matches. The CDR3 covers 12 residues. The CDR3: CASSPSGITQYF. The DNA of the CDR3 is TGTGCCAGCAGCCCTAGCGGGATTACGCAGTATTTT.

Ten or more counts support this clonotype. The CDR3 region is CSATGLAGGSTDTQYF. In DNA form, the CDR3 reads TGCAGTGCCACTGGACTAGCGGGGGGGAGCACAGATACGCAGTATTTT. The chain carries TRBV20-1 and TRBJ2-3; 15 bases align to TRBD2. The CDR3 has 16 residues. The V gene end was trimmed by 6 bases and the J gene end by 0 bases; junction bases not matched to a gene: 4. Germline V gene sequence: CDR1 DFQATT, CDR2 SNEGSKA (reference sequence).

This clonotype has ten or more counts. The CDR3 reads CASRLLGAGDSTDTQYF. CDR3 in DNA: TGCGCCAGCAGACTCCTCGGAGCGGGCGATAGCACAGATACGCAGTATTTT. The chain joins TRBV10-1 to TRBJ2-3; maybe TRBD2 (6 bases). Germline V gene sequence: CDR1 WNHNN, CDR2 SYGVQD (reference sequence). Trimming took 6 bases from V and 0 from J, leaving 19 bases between them. The CDR3 length is 17 residues.

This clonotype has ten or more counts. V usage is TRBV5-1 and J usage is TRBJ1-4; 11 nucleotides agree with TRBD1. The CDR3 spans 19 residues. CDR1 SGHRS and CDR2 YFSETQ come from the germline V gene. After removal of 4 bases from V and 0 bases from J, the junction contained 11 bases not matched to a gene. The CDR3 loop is CASSAAGTGGAATNEKLFF. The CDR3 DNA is TGCGCCAGCAGCGCGGCCGGGACAGGGGGGGCCGCAACTAATGAAAAACTGTTTTTT.

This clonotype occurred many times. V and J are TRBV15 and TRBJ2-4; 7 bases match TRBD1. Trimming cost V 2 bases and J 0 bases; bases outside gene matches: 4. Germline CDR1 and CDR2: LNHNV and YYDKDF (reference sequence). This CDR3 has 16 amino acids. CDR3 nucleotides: TGTGCCACCAGCAGACGGGACAGCCCAGCCAAAAACATTCAGTACTTC. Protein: CATSRRDSPAKNIQYF.

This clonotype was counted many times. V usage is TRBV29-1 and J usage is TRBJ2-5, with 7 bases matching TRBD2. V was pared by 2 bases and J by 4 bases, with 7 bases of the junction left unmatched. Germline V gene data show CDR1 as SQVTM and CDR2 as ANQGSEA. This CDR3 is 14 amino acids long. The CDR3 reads CSVERTGGGETQYF. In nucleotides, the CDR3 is TGCAGCGTTGAAAGGACGGGGGGTGGAGAGACCCAGTACTTC.

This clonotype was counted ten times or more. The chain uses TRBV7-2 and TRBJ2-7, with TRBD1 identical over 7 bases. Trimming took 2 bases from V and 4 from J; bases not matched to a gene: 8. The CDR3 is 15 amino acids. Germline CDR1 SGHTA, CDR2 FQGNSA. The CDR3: CASSLSGTESYEQYF. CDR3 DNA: TGTGCCAGCAGCTTATCCGGGACAGAAAGTTACGAGCAGTACTTC.

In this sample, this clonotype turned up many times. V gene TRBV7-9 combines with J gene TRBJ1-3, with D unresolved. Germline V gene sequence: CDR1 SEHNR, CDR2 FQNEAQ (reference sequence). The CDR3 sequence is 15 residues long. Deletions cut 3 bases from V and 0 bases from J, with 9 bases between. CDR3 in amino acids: CASSFRGLSGNTIYF. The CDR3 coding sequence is TGTGCCAGCAGCTTCAGAGGGCTCTCTGGAAACACCATATATTTT.

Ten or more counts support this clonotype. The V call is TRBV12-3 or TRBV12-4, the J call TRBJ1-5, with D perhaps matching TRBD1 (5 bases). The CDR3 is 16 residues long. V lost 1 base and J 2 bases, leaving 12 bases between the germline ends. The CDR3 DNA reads TGTGCCAGCAGTTTAGGGGCAGGGTTGGGCAATCAGCCCCAGCATTTT. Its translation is CASSLGAGLGNQPQHF.

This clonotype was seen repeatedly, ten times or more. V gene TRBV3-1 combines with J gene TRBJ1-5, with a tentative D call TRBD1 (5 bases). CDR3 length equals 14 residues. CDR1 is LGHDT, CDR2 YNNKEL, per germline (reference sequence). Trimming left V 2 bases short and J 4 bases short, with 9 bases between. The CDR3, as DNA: TGTGCCAGCAGCCAATCAGGGTCGAATCAGCCCCAGCATTTT. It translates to CASSQSGSNQPQHF.

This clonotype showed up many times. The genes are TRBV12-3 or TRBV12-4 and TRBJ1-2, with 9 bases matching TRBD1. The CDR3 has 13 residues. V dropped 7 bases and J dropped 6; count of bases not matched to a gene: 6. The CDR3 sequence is CASTPGTGNGYTF. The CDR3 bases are TGTGCCAGCACCCCCGGGACAGGGAATGGCTACACCTTC.

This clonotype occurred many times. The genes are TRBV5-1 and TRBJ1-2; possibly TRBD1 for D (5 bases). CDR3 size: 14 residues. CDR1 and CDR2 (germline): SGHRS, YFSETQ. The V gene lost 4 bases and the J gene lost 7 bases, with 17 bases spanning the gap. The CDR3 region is CASSSRDLGVGYTF. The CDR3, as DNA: TGCGCCAGCAGCAGCCGGGACCTCGGTGTTGGCTACACCTTC.

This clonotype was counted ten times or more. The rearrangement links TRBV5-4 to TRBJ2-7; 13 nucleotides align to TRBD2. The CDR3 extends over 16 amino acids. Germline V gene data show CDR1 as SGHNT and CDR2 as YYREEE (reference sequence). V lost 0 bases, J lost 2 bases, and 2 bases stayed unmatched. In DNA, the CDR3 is TGTGCCAGCAGCTTGGCCGGGACTAGCGGGGCCTACGAGCAGTACTTC. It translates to CASSLAGTSGAYEQYF.

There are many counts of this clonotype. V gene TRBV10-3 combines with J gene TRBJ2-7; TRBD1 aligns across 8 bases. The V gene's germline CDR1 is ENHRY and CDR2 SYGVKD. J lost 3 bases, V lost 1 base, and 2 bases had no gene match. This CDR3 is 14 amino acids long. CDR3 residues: CAISEYGQGYEQYF. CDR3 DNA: TGTGCCATCAGTGAGTATGGACAGGGCTACGAGCAGTACTTC.

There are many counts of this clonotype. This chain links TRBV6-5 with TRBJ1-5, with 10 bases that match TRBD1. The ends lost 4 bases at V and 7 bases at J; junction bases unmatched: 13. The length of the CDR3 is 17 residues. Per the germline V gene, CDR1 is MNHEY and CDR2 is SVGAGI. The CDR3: CASSSGQGVLQGQPQHF. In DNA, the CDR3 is TGTGCCAGCAGTTCAGGACAGGGGGTCCTTCAAGGACAGCCCCAGCATTTT.

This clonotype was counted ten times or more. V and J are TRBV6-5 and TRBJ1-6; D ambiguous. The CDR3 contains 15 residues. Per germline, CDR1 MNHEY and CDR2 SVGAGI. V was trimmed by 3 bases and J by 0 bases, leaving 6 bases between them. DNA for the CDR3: TGTGCCAGCAGTTATGAGATCTCCTATAATTCACCCCTCCACTTT. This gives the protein CASSYEISYNSPLHF.

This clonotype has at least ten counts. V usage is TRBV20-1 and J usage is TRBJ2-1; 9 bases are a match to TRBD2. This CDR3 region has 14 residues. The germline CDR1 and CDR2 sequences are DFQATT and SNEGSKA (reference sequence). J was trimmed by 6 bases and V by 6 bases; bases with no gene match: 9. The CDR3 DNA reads TGCAGTGCGGGCCCAGGGACTAGCACCAATGAGCAGTTCTTC. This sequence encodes CSAGPGTSTNEQFF.

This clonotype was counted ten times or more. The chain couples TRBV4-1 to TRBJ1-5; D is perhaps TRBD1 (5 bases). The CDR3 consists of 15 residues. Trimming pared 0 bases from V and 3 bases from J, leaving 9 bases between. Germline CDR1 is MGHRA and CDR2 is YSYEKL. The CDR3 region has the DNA TGCGCCAGCAGCCAAGAGTCAGGGCTCAATCAGCCCCAGCATTTT. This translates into CASSQESGLNQPQHF.

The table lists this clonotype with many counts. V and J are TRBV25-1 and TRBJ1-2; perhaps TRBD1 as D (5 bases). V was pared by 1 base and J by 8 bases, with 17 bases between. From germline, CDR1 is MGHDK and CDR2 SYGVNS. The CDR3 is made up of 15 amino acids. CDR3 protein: CASSESRGTPVGYTF. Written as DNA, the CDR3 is TGTGCCAGCAGTGAATCCCGGGGGACTCCCGTCGGCTACACCTTC.

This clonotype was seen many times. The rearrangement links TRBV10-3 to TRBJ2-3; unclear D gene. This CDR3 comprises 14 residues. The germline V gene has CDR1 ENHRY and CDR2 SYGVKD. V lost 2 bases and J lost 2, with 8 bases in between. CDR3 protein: CAISEGSATDTQYF. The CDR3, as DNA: TGTGCCATCAGTGAGGGGTCGGCCACAGATACGCAGTATTTT.

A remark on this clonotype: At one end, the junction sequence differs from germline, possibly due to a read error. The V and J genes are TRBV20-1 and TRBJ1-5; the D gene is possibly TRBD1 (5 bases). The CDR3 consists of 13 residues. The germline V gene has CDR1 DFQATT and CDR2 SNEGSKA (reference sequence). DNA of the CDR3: TGCAGTGCTAGGGGGGAGAACAATAAGACCCAGAATTTT. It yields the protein CSARGENNKTQNF.

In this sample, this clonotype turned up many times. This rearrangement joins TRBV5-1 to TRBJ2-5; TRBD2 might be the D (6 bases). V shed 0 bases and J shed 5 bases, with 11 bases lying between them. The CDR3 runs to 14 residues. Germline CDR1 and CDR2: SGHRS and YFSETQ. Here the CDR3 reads CASSLGTGLETQYF. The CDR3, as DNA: TGCGCCAGCAGCTTGGGGACGGGACTGGAGACCCAGTACTTC.

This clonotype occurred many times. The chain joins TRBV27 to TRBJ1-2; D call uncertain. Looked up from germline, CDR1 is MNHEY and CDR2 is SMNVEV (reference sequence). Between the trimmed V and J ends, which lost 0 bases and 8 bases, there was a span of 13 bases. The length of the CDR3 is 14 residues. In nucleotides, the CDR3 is TGTGCCAGCAGTTTATCGCCCCAGGTTGAAGGCTACACCTTC. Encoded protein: CASSLSPQVEGYTF.

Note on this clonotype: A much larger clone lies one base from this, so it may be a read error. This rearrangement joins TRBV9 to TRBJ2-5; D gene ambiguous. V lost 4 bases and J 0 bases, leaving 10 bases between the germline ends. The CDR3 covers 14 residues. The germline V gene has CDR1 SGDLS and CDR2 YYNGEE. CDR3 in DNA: TGTGCCAGCAGCCACACAGCCCACCAAGAGACCCAGTACTTC. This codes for CASSHTAHQETQYF. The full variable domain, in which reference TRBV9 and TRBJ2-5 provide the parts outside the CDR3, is DSGVTQTPKHLITATGQRVTLRCSPRSGDLSVYWYQQSLDQGLQFLIQYYNGEERAKGNILERFSAQQFPDLHSELNLSSLELGDSALYFCASSHTAHQETQYFGPGTRLLVL.

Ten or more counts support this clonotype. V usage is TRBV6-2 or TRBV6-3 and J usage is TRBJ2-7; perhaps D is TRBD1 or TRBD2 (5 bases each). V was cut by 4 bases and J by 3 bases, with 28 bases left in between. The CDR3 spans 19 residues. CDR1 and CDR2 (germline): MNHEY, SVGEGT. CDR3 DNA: TGTGCCAGCAGTTTGACCCGGGACCCCCAGCTACACTTAGACTACGAGCAGTACTTC. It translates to CASSLTRDPQLHLDYEQYF.

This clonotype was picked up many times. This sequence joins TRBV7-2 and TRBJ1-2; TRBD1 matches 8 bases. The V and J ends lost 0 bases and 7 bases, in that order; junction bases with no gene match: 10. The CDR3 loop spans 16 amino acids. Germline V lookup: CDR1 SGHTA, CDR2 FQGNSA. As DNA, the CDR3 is TGTGCCAGCAGCTTAGCGCGTAGGACAGGGATTGCTGGCTACACCTTC. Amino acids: CASSLARRTGIAGYTF.

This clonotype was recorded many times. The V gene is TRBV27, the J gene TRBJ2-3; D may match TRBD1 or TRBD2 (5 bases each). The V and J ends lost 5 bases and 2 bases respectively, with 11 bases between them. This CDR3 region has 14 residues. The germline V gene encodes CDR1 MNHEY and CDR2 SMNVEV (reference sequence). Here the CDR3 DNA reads TGTGCCAGCAGTCGGGGCCTACACACAGATACGCAGTATTTT. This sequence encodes CASSRGLHTDTQYF.